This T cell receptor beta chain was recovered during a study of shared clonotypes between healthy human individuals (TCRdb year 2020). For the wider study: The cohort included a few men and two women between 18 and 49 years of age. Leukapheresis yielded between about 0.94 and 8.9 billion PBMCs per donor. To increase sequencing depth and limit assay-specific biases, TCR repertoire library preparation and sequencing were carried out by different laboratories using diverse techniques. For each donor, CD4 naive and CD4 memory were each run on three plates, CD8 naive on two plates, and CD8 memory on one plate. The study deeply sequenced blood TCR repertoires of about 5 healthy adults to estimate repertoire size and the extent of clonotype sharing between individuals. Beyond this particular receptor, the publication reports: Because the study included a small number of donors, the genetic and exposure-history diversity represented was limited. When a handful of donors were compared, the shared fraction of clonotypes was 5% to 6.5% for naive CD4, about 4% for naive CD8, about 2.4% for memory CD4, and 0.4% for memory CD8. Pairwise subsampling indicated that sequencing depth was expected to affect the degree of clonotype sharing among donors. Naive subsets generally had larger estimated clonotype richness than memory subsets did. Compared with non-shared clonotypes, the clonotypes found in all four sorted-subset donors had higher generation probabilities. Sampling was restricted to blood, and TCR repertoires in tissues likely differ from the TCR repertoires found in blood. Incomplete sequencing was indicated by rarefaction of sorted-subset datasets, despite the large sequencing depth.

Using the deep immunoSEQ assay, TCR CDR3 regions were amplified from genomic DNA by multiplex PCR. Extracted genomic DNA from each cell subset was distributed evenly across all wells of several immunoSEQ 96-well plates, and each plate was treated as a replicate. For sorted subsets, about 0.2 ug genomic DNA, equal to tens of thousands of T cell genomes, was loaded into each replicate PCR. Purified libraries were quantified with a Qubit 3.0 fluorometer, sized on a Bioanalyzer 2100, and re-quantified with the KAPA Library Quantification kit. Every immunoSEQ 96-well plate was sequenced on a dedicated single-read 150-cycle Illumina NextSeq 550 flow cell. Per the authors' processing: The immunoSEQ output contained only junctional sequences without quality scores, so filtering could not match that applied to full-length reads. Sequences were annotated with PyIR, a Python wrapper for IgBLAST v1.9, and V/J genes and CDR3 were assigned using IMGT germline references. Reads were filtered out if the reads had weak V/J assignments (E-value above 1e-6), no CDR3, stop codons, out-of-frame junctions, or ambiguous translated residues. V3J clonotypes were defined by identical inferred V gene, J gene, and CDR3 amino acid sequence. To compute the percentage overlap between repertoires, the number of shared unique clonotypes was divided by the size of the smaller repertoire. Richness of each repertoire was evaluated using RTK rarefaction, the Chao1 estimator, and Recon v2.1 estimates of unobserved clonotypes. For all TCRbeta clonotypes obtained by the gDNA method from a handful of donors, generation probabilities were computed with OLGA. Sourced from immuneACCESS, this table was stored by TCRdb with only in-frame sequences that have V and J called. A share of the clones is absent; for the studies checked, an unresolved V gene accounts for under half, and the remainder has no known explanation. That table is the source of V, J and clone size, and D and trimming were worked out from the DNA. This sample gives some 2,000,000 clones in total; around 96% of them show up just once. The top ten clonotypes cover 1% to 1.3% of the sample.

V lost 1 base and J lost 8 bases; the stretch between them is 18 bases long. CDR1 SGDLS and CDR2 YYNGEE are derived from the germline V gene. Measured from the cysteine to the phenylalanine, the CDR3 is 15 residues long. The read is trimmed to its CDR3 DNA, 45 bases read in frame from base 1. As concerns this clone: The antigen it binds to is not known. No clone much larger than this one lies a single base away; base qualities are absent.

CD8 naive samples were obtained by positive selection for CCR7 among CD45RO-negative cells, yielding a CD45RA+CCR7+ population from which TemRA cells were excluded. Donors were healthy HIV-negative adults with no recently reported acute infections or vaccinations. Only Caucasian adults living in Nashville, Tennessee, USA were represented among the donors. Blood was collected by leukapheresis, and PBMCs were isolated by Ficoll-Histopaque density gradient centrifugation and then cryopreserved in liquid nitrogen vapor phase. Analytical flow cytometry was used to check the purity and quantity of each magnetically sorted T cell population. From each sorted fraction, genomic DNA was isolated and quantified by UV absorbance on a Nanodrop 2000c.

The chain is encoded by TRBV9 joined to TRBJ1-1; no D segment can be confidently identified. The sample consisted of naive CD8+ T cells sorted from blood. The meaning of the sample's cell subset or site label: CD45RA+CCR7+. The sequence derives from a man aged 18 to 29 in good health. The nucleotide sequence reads TGTGCCAGCAGCGTAAATAGGGAGTCAGCTACAGAAGCTTTCTTT. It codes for CASSVNRESATEAFF.